This T cell receptor (beta chain) was identified in a study of shared clonotypes between healthy human individuals. Losses at the gene ends were 4 bases for V and 0 bases for J; bases not matched to a gene: 7. The CDR3 is 16 amino acids. The germline gives CDR1 MNHEY, CDR2 SMNVEV (reference sequence). About this clone itself: Antigen unknown.

In the naive CD8 group, cells lacked CD45RO and were positively selected for CCR7, so terminally differentiated effector memory CD45RA+ cells were left out. Study-level points and caveats: Clonotypes shared by all four donors outscored non-shared clonotypes in generation probability.

Measured with immunoSEQ multiplex PCR; TCRdb has only the in-frame clones, and not every one. The profile shows more than 2 million clones, 93% of them singletons. The chain joins TRBV27 to TRBJ2-7, with TRBD2 matching over 9 bases. The clonotype comes from a man between 18 and 35 years old in good health. Some clones in this sample may be carry-over from other donors' samples. The material sequenced was naive CD8+ T cells from PBMCs. CDR3 DNA: TGTGCCAGCAGTTCACCTCTAGCGGGACGCTCCTACGAGCAGTACTTC. Its protein is CASSSPLAGRSYEQYF.